The rows below give T cell receptor beta chains drawn from one sample of a study of technical replicates of blood from a handful of donors. TCRdb's table, derived via immunoSEQ multiplex PCR, lists solely in-frame clones and lacks some. Of some 77,000 clones in the sample, 92% were seen once. Sequenced material: T cells isolated from PBMCs. The origin of the receptors is a human donor in good health. Each CDR3 is given with its conserved first and last residue. The D gene is left open where the match is weak. Some rows have no size entry. The others give once, few or many, or a class for an expanded clone.

>TRBV30|TRBJ2-7|NA|TRBD1
CACLPPGQTYYEQYF
TGTGCCTGCCTCCCCCCGGGACAGACGTATTACGAGCAGTACTTC
>TRBV4-1|TRBJ1-4|NA|NA
CASSQVRDEKLFF
TGCGCCAGCAGCCAAGTTCGTGATGAAAAACTGTTTTTT
>TRBV5-6|TRBJ2-2|NA|NA
CASSLFFGGLAGQAGELFF
TGTGCCAGCAGCTTGTTTTTCGGCGGGCTAGCGGGACAGGCCGGGGAGCTGTTTTTT
>TRBV7-9|TRBJ2-3|NA|TRBD2
CASSWGLAGGTDTQYF
TGTGCCAGCAGCTGGGGACTAGCGGGAGGCACAGATACGCAGTATTTT
>TRBV2|TRBJ2-7|NA|NA
CASSESVSTIYEQYF
TGTGCCAGCAGTGAATCAGTTAGCACAATTTACGAGCAGTACTTC
>TRBV27|TRBJ2-7|NA|TRBD1
CASSAGGTYEQYF
TGTGCCAGCAGTGCAGGGGGCACATACGAGCAGTACTTC
>TRBV11-3|TRBJ2-3|NA|NA
CASSLGPGDTQYF
TGTGCCAGCAGCTTAGGTCCGGGAGATACGCAGTATTTT
>TRBV6-1|TRBJ2-5|NA|NA
CASTLRVRQETQYF
TGTGCCAGCACCCTCCGCGTTCGGCAAGAGACCCAGTACTTC
>TRBV19|TRBJ1-1|NA|NA
CASTPREDTEAFF
TGTGCCAGTACCCCCAGGGAGGACACTGAAGCTTTCTTT
>TRBV6-5|TRBJ1-5|once|TRBD1
CASSYRGSNQPQHF
TGTGCCAGCAGCTACAGGGGTAGCAATCAGCCCCAGCATTTT
>TRBV12-5|TRBJ1-1|NA|NA
CASGLGDYTEAFF
TGTGCTAGTGGCCTCGGGGACTACACTGAAGCTTTCTTT
>TRBV12-5|TRBJ1-1|NA|NA
CASGPEGVGTEAFF
TGTGCTAGTGGTCCCGAGGGAGTAGGAACTGAAGCTTTCTTT
>TRBV7-6|TRBJ2-2|NA|TRBD2
CASSQVASAGVNTGELFF
TGTGCCAGCAGCCAAGTTGCGTCGGCGGGAGTCAATACCGGGGAGCTGTTTTTT
>TRBV27|TRBJ1-1|NA|NA
CASRHGAEAFF
TGTGCCAGCCGCCACGGGGCTGAAGCTTTCTTT
>TRBV6-1|TRBJ1-2|once|NA
CASIGSAPSYGYTF
TGTGCCAGCATCGGTAGCGCCCCCTCCTATGGCTACACCTTC
>TRBV11-2|TRBJ1-4|NA|NA
CASSFRGGVEEKLFF
TGTGCCAGCAGCTTTAGAGGGGGGGTTGAAGAAAAACTGTTTTTT
>TRBV7-3|TRBJ2-2|NA|NA
CASSPLGTHIKTGELFF
TGTGCCAGCAGCCCCCTCGGGACTCATATTAAAACCGGGGAGCTGTTTTTT
>TRBV27|TRBJ2-4|NA|TRBD1
CASSLDRHIQYF
TGTGCCAGCAGTTTGGACAGGCACATTCAGTACTTC
>TRBV7-2|TRBJ1-5|NA|NA
CASSFADNQPQHF
TGTGCCAGCAGCTTTGCAGATAATCAGCCCCAGCATTTT
>TRBV5-4|TRBJ2-7|NA|NA
CASSLDLLDYEQYF
TGTGCCAGCAGCTTGGATCTGCTAGACTACGAGCAGTACTTC
>TRBV10-2|TRBJ1-1|NA|NA
CASGPGQAFF
TGCGCCAGCGGGCCCGGCCAAGCTTTCTTT
>TRBV2|TRBJ2-3|NA|TRBD2
CASRLGTSSFSTDTQYF
TGTGCCAGCCGCCTGGGGACTAGCAGCTTCAGCACAGATACGCAGTATTTT